This TCR beta chain was documented in a study of blood T cell repertoires in COVID-19. For the study at large: COVID-19 samples from acute and convalescent phases originated in the United States, Italy and Spain. The cDNA or gDNA used as material had been derived from T cells, B-cell-depleted T cells, or PBMCs.

Original processing notes: Reference gene primer amplification gave estimated nucleated cell counts. TCRdb keeps only in-frame clones here, not all; method: immunoSEQ multiplex PCR. V and J calls and clone size follow that table, whereas D and trimming were derived from the DNA. The sample lists tens of thousands of clones, around 81% occurring once. The CDR3 is 14 amino acids. The V gene's germline CDR1 is ENHRY and CDR2 SYGVKD. V lost 3 bases and J lost 6; bases outside the gene matches: 4. The clonotype was recovered from a woman in her sixties with acute or convalescent COVID-19. Material for sequencing was peripheral blood. The chain is built from TRBV10-3 and TRBJ2-3, with 9 positions matching TRBD1. DNA of the CDR3: TGTGCCATCAGTGATGGGACAGGGAAGGATACGCAGTATTTT. Its protein product is CAISDGTGKDTQYF.